This entry is about one T cell receptor (beta chain). This sample is drawn from a study of blood T cell repertoires in COVID-19. Sequencing was performed with immunoSEQ multiplex PCR; in TCRdb, only in-frame clones are kept and a portion is missing. The profile covers 200,000 to 250,000 clones, with around nine tenths appearing a single time and around 3.1% taken by the ten largest. CDR3 length: 13 amino acids. V dropped 4 bases and J dropped 6 bases, with 12 bases sitting between them. The sequenced material came from peripheral blood. The rearrangement uses TRBV12-3 or TRBV12-4 and TRBJ1-2; D may be TRBD1 (5 bases). This clonotype was sampled from a man aged 60 to 69 with acute or convalescent COVID-19. The CDR3 nucleotides are TGTGCCAGCAGTTATACGGGGGGGAATGGCTACACCTTC. It encodes CASSYTGGNGYTF.